This T cell receptor (beta chain) was observed in a study of blood T cell repertoires in COVID-19. Study as a whole: Samples of COVID-19 (acute and convalescent) were obtained from the United States, Italy and Spain. PBMCs, B-cell-depleted T cells, or T cells were the source of the cDNA or gDNA that made up the material.

The V and J ends lost 5 bases and 1 base, in that order; junction bases with no gene match: 14. The CDR3 is 18 residues long. The germline V gene encodes CDR1 SGHNT and CDR2 YENEEA. In the original analysis: Counts of nucleated cells, estimated from reference gene primer amplification, were obtained. Clones were sequenced by immunoSEQ multiplex PCR, and TCRdb holds only the in-frame ones, with some missing. The V and J calls and the clone size are those of that table, but D and trimming were determined from the DNA. The data contain about 150,000 clones, around three quarters of them singletons. This sequence was found in a man aged 60 to 69 with acute or convalescent COVID-19. The sequenced sample was peripheral blood. The rearrangement links TRBV11-3 to TRBJ2-1, with 7 bases lining up with TRBD1. The CDR3 DNA follows: TGTGCCAGCAGCAAGCGAGGGACAGCCTCTATGTCCTACAATGAGCAGTTCTTC. Translation: CASSKRGTASMSYNEQFF.